The source of this T cell receptor beta chain is a study of early T cells in non-severe SARS-CoV-2 infection. Study-wide context: The sequenced material was bulk RNA from unsorted whole blood, and its chains were unpaired.

This clonotype has a count of ten or more. Its antigen remains unknown. Study-wide findings and caveats: Anti-spike CD8 specificities were favored by VDJdb matching, whose results missed private and CD4 specificities.

CDR1 and CDR2 (germline): MNHNS, SASEGT. The V and J ends lost 6 bases and 2 bases, in that order; junction bases with no gene match: 7. This CDR3 comprises 17 residues. Individual cDNA molecules carried attached unique molecular identifiers. TCRdb fed the 5' RACE reads into MiXCR, producing one record per CDR3 protein. Of about 60,000 distinct CDR3 sequences detected, around 9% appear once; the ten largest clones hold roughly 3.2%. The sequencing sample was made of whole blood. The chain combines TRBV6-1 with TRBJ2-6; 10 bases line up with TRBD1. The clonotype was recovered from an adult who was a healthcare worker with PCR-confirmed SARS-CoV-2 infection or an uninfected control (not recorded which). Here the CDR3 reads CASSSRDRGAGANVLTF. CDR3 DNA sequence: TGTGCCAGCAGCAGCCGGGACAGGGGAGCTGGGGCCAACGTCCTGACTTTC.